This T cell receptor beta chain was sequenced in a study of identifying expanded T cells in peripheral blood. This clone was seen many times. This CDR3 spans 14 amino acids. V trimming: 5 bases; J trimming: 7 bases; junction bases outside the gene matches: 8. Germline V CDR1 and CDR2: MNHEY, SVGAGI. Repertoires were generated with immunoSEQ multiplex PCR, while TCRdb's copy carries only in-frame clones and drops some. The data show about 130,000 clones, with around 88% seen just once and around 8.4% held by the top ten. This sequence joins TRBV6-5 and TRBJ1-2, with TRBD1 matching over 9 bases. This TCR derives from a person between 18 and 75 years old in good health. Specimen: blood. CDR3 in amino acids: CASSPSGQGRGYTF. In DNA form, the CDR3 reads TGTGCCAGCAGTCCTTCGGGACAGGGTCGTGGCTACACCTTC.